This T cell receptor beta chain was recorded in a study of T cell repertoires in cytomegalovirus infection. The germline V gene encodes CDR1 SGHRS and CDR2 YFSETQ. The CDR3 contains 14 residues. With 2 bases removed from V and 5 bases from J, the gap between germline ends came to 13 bases. MiXCR, applied by TCRdb to the reads, yields one record per CDR3 protein. In the table there are roughly 120,000 distinct CDR3 sequences, more than 30% of which are singletons. This clonotype showed up just a few times. Its specificity is not known. The sequencing here drew on CD8+ T cells from cultured PBMCs, taken from culture after CMV antigen stimulation. This TCR derives from a human donor in good health (CMV status not recorded). Some clones in this sample may be carry-over from other donors' samples. The chain employs TRBV5-1 and TRBJ1-2; D not resolved. The CDR3 here is CASSFTRTTYGYTF. CDR3 sequence (DNA): TGCGCCAGCAGCTTTACTAGGACGACGTATGGCTACACCTTC.